This T cell receptor beta chain comes out of a study of T cell repertoires in cytomegalovirus infection. Study background: A matching HLA type, together with CMV infection, was signaled by public TCR beta signatures.

Many counts were recorded for this clonotype. Germline V gives CDR1 MNHNS, CDR2 SASEGT. V was shortened by 6 bases and J by 1 base, with 15 bases between the two germline ends. This CDR3 has 15 residues. Via MiXCR, TCRdb re-called the reads, giving one row per CDR3 protein. This table holds under 600,000 distinct CDR3 sequences, more than 15% found once. The genes are TRBV6-1 and TRBJ1-1; D is undetermined. The sample consisted of CD8+ T cells from PBMCs. The TCR comes from a human donor in good health (CMV status not recorded). Some clones in this sample may be carry-over from other donors' samples. CDR3 nucleotides: TGTGCCAGCAGCGTTAAAATCACCGGGAACACTGAAGCTTTCTTT. Amino acid sequence: CASSVKITGNTEAFF.